The TCR beta chain described here comes from a study of monozygotic twins with inflammatory bowel disease. Study outcomes and limitations: Among IBD patients, fewer clonotypes were shared with others than among healthy twins, especially with disease activity. Telling different T cell subtypes apart from each other was not possible. Ultimately, a single strong signal or clonotype associated with IBD was not supported.

A 2.5 ml blood sample was drawn per donor. TCRdb re-called the 5' RACE reads, yielding one record per CDR3 amino acid sequence without DNA. The sample holds some 300,000 distinct CDR3 sequences. On this clonotype: Its antigen is still unknown.

The CDR3 spans 14 residues. CDR1 is MNHEY and CDR2 is SVGEGT in the germline V gene. Sequencing was performed on blood. The clonotype originates from a human donor with ulcerative colitis or Crohn's disease, or a healthy co-twin of an affected twin (not recorded which). The V gene is TRBV6-2 or TRBV6-3, the J gene TRBJ2-3; the D call from TCRdb, TRBD2, cannot be confirmed without DNA. CDR3 sequence: CAGTSGQDTDTQYF.